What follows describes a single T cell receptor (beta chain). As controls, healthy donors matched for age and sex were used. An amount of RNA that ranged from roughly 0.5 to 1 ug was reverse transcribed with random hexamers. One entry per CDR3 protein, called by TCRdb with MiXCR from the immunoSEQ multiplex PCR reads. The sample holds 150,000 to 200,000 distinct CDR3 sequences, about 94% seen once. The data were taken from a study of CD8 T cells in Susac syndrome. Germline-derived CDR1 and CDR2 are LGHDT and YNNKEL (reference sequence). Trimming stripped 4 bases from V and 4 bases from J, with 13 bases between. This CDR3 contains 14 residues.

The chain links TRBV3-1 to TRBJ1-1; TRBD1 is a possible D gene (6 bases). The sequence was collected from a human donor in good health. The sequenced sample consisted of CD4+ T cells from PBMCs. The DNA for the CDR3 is TGTGCCAGCAGCCCTCGAGGGGGTGGCACTGAAGCTTTCTTT. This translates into CASSPRGGGTEAFF.